This T cell receptor (beta chain) appears in the sequencing data of a study of human T cells and chemical hapten exposure. This clonotype was recorded a few times. Germline-derived CDR1 and CDR2 are SGHTA and FQGNSA. Trimming took 1 base from V and 9 from J, leaving 4 bases between them. The CDR3 is 12 residues long. Time point described: patch test 2, 6 weeks after DPC sensitization. Treatment defined: therapeutic diphenylcyclopropenone sensitization with weekly scalp DPC. Via MiXCR, TCRdb re-called the RACE reads, giving one row per CDR3 protein. The sample has 96,000 or so distinct CDR3 sequences, about a tenth seen once.

Sample: whole blood, taken in connection with sensitization to the hapten diphenylcyclopropenone (DPC). This chain joins TRBV7-2 and TRBJ1-6; D unclear. This sequence originates from a woman in her thirties or forties with alopecia areata. Some clones in this sample may be carry-over from other donors' samples. This CDR3 is CASSLEISPLHF. CDR3 DNA sequence: TGTGCCAGCAGCTTAGAGATTTCACCCCTCCACTTT.